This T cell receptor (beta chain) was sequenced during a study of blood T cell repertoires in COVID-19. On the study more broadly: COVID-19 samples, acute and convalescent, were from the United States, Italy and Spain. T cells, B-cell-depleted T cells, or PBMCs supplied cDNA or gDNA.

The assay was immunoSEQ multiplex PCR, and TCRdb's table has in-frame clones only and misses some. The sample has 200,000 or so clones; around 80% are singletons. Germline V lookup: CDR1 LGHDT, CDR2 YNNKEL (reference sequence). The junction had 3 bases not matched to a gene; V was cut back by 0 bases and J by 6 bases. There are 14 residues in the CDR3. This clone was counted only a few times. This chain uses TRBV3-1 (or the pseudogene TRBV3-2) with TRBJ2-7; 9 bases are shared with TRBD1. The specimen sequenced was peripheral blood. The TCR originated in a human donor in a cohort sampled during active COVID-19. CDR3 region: CASSQDMGQGEQYF. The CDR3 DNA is TGTGCCAGCAGCCAAGATATGGGACAGGGCGAGCAGTACTTC.